This T cell receptor (beta chain) was identified in a study of PD-L1 blockade in urothelial cancer. Overall study: Between 0 and 3 chemotherapy regimens preceded treatment for each patient.

Clones were read by immunoSEQ multiplex PCR, and TCRdb kept only the in-frame ones, dropping some. The sample has about 45,000 clones; around 89% are singletons. Findings of the study overall: Durable-benefit patients had greater expansion of tumor-associated blood clones at 3 weeks.

Looked up from germline, CDR1 is MGHRA and CDR2 is YSYEKL. This CDR3 comprises 14 residues. V was clipped by 6 bases and J by 3 bases, with 13 bases between them. In regard to this clone: Its antigen is not identified.

This receptor was obtained from a man older than 75 with urothelial cancer. Sequenced material: PBMCs, taken around atezolizumab (anti-PD-L1) treatment. This chain connects TRBV4-1 to TRBJ2-3; a possible D gene is TRBD2 (5 bases). The CDR3 nucleotides are TGCGCCAGCAGATCAGGAGGTGCGACAGATACGCAGTATTTT. Its protein is CASRSGGATDTQYF.